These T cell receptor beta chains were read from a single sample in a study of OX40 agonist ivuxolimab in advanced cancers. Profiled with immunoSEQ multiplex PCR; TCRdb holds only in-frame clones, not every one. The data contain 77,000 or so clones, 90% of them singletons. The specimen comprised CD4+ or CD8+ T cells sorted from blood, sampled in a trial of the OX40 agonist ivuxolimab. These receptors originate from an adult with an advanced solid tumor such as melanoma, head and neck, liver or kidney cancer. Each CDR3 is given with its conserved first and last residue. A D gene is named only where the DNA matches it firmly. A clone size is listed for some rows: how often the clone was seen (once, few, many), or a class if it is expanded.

CAWRQGQYGYTF,TGTGCCTGGAGACAGGGGCAGTATGGCTACACCTTC,TRBJ1-2,TRBV30,12,NA,TRBD1
CASSIGTEGINGYTF,TGTGCCAGTAGTATCGGGACGGAGGGCATCAATGGCTACACCTTC,TRBJ1-2,TRBV19,15,NA,NA
CASSLPGTGPTEAFF,TGTGCCAGCAGCCTTCCCGGGACAGGGCCGACTGAAGCTTTCTTT,TRBJ1-1,TRBV6-5,15,few,TRBD1
CAISGSGGPYNEQFF,TGTGCCATCAGTGGTAGCGGGGGGCCCTACAATGAGCAGTTCTTC,TRBJ2-1,TRBV10-3,15,NA,TRBD2
CASSGDRGRLDTQYF,TGTGCCAGCAGTGGAGACAGGGGGCGCCTAGATACGCAGTATTTT,TRBJ2-3,TRBV27,15,NA,TRBD1
CASSSIAAGVYNEQFF,TGTGCCAGCAGTTCTATCGCGGCGGGGGTCTACAATGAGCAGTTCTTC,TRBJ2-1,TRBV27,16,NA,TRBD2
CASSQDLKSNEKLFF,TGCGCCAGCAGCCAAGATCTGAAGAGTAATGAAAAACTGTTTTTT,TRBJ1-4,TRBV4-1,15,NA,NA
CASSEFGNGYTF,TGTGCCAGCAGTGAATTTGGGAATGGCTACACCTTC,TRBJ1-2,TRBV25-1,12,once,NA
CASSQDRPGGDNEQFF,TGTGCCAGCAGCCAAGATCGGCCCGGCGGCGACAATGAGCAGTTCTTC,TRBJ2-1,TRBV4-2,16,NA,NA
CASRMLPGISTGELFF,TGTGCCAGCAGAATGTTACCGGGGATTTCGACCGGGGAGCTGTTTTTT,TRBJ2-2,TRBV7-9,16,NA,NA
CASTTPLAGGVGTDTQYF,TGCGCCAGCACCACCCCACTAGCGGGAGGGGTAGGGACAGATACGCAGTATTTT,TRBJ2-3,TRBV5-1,18,NA,TRBD2
CASSPRSSTQYF,TGTGCCAGCAGCCCCCGTTCGTCCACGCAGTATTTT,TRBJ2-3,TRBV7-2,12,NA,NA
CASSPVHGKAFF,TGTGCCAGCAGCCCGGTCCACGGGAAAGCTTTCTTT,TRBJ1-1,TRBV6-5,12,NA,NA
CASSTGLAGGSDTQYF,TGTGCCAGCAGCACGGGACTAGCGGGAGGGTCAGATACGCAGTATTTT,TRBJ2-3,TRBV5-4,16,NA,TRBD2
CASIDRLNTEAFF,TGTGCCAGCATTGACAGATTGAACACTGAAGCTTTCTTT,TRBJ1-1,TRBV2,13,NA,NA
CASSPPSLQETQYF,TGTGCCAGCTCACCACCGAGCCTCCAAGAGACCCAGTACTTC,TRBJ2-5,TRBV18,14,NA,NA
CASSLDRGTDTQYF,TGTGCCAGCAGCTTAGACAGAGGCACAGATACGCAGTATTTT,TRBJ2-3,TRBV7-9,14,once,NA
CASSLDGAPRDVPYGYTF,TGTGCCAGCAGCTTAGACGGGGCCCCTAGGGACGTACCCTATGGCTACACCTTC,TRBJ1-2,TRBV11-3,18,NA,NA
CASSGTFQETQYF,TGCGCCAGCAGTGGTACCTTCCAAGAGACCCAGTACTTC,TRBJ2-5,TRBV10-1,13,NA,NA
CASSLAGVFIDTQYF,TGTGCCAGCAGCTTGGCGGGGGTTTTTATAGATACGCAGTATTTT,TRBJ2-3,TRBV7-2,15,NA,TRBD2
CASSARRIHNEQFF,TGTGCCAGTAGCGCAAGGAGAATACACAATGAGCAGTTCTTC,TRBJ2-1,TRBV19,14,few,NA
CAIRDRGGRGEQYF,TGTGCCATCAGGGACAGGGGGGGGCGAGGGGAGCAGTACTTC,TRBJ2-7,TRBV10-3,14,NA,TRBD1
CASSQDGGAEQYF,TGCGCCAGCAGCCAAGACGGGGGAGCCGAGCAGTACTTC,TRBJ2-7,TRBV4-1,13,NA,NA
CASTRDRDSYEQYF,TGTGCCAGCACCCGGGACAGGGACTCCTACGAGCAGTACTTC,TRBJ2-7,TRBV7-9,14,NA,TRBD1
CASSEVGGLQPQHF,TGTGCCAGCAGTGAAGTGGGGGGACTTCAGCCCCAGCATTTT,TRBJ1-5,TRBV6-1,14,NA,NA
CASSPSYEQYF,TGTGCCAGCAGTCCATCCTACGAGCAGTACTTC,TRBJ2-7,TRBV6-5,11,NA,NA
CASSSLRAGGSYNEQFF,TGTGCCAGCAGCTCCCTGAGGGCGGGGGGATCCTACAATGAGCAGTTCTTC,TRBJ2-1,TRBV11-2,17,NA,TRBD2
CASTFPGVYSPLGTEAFF,TGTGCCAGCACTTTTCCCGGAGTATACAGTCCCCTCGGGACTGAAGCTTTCTTT,TRBJ1-1,TRBV27,18,NA,NA
CASSPRQGENSPLHF,TGTGCCAGCTCACCACGACAGGGCGAGAATTCACCCCTCCACTTT,TRBJ1-6,TRBV18,15,NA,TRBD1
CASSAAGEPRGYTF,TGTGCCAGCAGCGCCGCGGGGGAGCCTCGTGGCTACACCTTC,TRBJ1-2,TRBV5-4,14,NA,NA
CASSGRLGADTQYF,TGTGCCAGCAGCGGACGATTGGGTGCAGATACGCAGTATTTT,TRBJ2-3,TRBV5-4,14,NA,NA
CASSPDRGGRNEKLFF,TGTGCCAGCAGCCCCGACCGGGGGGGACGAAATGAAAAACTGTTTTTT,TRBJ1-4,TRBV11-3,16,NA,NA
CASSGRGSSSGYTF,TGTGCCAGCAGTGGGCGGGGGTCGTCCTCTGGCTACACCTTC,TRBJ1-2,TRBV2,14,NA,NA
CASSYGHPEETQYF,TGTGCCAGCAGTTACGGTCACCCTGAAGAGACCCAGTACTTC,TRBJ2-5,TRBV6-6,14,NA,NA
CASGWTSGSIGELFF,TGTGCTAGTGGTTGGACTAGCGGGAGCATCGGGGAGCTGTTTTTT,TRBJ2-2,TRBV12-5,15,once,TRBD2
CASSAPGANVLTF,TGTGCCAGCAGCGCCCCTGGGGCCAACGTCCTGACTTTC,TRBJ2-6,TRBV9,13,once,NA